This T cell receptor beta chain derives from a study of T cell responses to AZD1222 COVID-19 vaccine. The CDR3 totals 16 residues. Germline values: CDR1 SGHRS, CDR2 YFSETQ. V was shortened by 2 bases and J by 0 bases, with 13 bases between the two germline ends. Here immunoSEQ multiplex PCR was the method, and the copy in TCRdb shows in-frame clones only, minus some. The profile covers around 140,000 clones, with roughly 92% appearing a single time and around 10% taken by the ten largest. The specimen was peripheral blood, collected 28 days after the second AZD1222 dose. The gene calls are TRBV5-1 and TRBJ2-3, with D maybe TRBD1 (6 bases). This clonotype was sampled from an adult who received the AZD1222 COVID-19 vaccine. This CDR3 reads CASSLTGTQSTDTQYF. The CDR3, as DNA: TGCGCCAGCAGCTTAACCGGGACACAAAGCACAGATACGCAGTATTTT.